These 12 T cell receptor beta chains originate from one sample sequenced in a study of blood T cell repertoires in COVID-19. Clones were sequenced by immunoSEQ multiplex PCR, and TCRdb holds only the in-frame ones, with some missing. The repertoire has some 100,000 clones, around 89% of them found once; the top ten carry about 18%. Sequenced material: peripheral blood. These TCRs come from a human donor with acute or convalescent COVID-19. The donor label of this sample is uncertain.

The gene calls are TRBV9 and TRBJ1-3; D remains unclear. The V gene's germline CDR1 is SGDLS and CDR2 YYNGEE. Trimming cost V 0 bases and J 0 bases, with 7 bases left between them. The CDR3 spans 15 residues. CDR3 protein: CASSVDTLSGNTIYF. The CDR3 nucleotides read TGTGCCAGCAGCGTAGACACCCTCTCTGGAAACACCATATATTTT.

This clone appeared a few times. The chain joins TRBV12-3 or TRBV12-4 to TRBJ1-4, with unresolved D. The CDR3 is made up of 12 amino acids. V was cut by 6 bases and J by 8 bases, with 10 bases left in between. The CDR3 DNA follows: TGTGCCAGCAGCCCGCGCGAGGAAAAACTGTTTTTT. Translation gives CASSPREEKLFF.

This chain's CDR3 is CAWSLGSGNTIYF. CDR3 DNA sequence: TGTGCCTGGAGTCTAGGCTCTGGAAACACCATATATTTT. The genes are TRBV30 and TRBJ1-3; D remains unclear. Germline CDR1 is GTSNPN and CDR2 is SVGIG (reference sequence). V was shortened by 2 bases and J by 0 bases, with 5 bases between the two germline ends. The CDR3 has 13 amino acids. The full variable domain, completed using reference TRBV30 and TRBJ1-3, is SQTIHQWPATLVQPVGSPLSLECTVEGTSNPNLYWYRQAAGRGLQLLFYSVGIGQISSEVPQNLSASRPQDRQFILSSKKLLLSDSGFYLCAWSLGSGNTIYFGEGSWLTVV.

The CDR3 loop is CASTRGISGYTF. The CDR3 coding sequence is TGTGCCAGCACACGGGGTATAAGTGGCTACACCTTC. The V call is TRBV12-3 or TRBV12-4, the J call TRBJ1-2, with D unclear. V was clipped by 7 bases and J by 7 bases, with 13 bases between them. CDR3 length: 12 amino acids.

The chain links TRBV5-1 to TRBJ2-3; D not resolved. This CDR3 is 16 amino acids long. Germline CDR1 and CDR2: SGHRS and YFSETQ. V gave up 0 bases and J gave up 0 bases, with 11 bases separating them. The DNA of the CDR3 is TGCGCCAGCAGCTTGGGTAATAGCCTTAGCACAGATACGCAGTATTTT. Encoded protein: CASSLGNSLSTDTQYF. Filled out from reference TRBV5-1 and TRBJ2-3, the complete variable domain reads KAGVTQTPRYLIKTRGQQVTLSCSPISGHRSVSWYQQTPGQGLQFLFEYFSETQRNKGNFPGRFSGRQFSNSRSEMNVSTLELGDSALYLCASSLGNSLSTDTQYFGPGTRLTVL.

CDR3: CASSSGQRATYEQYF. Written as DNA, the CDR3 is TGTGCCAGCAGCTCGGGACAGCGAGCCACCTACGAGCAGTACTTC. This chain connects TRBV7-2 to TRBJ2-7; 7 nucleotides agree with TRBD1. Trimming cost V 4 bases and J 2 bases; bases outside gene matches: 8. The CDR3 has 15 residues. Germline CDR1 and CDR2: SGHTA and FQGNSA.

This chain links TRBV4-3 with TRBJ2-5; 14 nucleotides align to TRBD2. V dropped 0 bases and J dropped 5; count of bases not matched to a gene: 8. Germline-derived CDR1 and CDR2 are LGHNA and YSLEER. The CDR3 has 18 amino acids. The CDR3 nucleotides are TGCGCCAGCAGCCAAGAAGGACTAGCGGGGGGCCGGTCTGAGACCCAGTACTTC. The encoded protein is CASSQEGLAGGRSETQYF.

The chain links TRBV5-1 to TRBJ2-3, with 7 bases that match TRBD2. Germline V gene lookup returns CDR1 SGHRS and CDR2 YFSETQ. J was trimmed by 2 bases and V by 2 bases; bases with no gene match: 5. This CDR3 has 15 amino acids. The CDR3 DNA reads TGCGCCAGCAGCTTCGACGGGGGGATCACAGATACGCAGTATTTT. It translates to CASSFDGGITDTQYF.

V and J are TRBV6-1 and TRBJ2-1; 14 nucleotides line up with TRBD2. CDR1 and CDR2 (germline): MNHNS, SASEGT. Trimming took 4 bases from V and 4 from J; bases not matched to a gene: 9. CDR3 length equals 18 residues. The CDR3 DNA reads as TGTGCCAGCAGTGCCCCCGGACTAGCGGGAGGTTCATACAATGAGCAGTTCTTC. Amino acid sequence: CASSAPGLAGGSYNEQFF.

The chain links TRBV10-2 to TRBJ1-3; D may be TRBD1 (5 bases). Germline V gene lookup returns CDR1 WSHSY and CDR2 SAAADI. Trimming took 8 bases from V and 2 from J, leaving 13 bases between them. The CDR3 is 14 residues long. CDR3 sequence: CASSGGSPGNTIYF. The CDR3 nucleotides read TGCGCCAGCTCCGGGGGGTCACCTGGAAACACCATATATTTT.

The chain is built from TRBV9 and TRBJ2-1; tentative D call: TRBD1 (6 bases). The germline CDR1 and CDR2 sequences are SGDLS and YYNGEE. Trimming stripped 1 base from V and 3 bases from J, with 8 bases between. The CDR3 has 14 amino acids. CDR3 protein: CASSVQDSYNEQFF. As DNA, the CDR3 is TGTGCCAGCAGCGTACAGGACAGCTACAATGAGCAGTTCTTC.

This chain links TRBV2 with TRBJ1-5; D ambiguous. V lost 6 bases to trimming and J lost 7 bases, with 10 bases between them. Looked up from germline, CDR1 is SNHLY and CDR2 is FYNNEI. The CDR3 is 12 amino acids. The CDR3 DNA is TGTGCCAGCAGGGGAGAAGGGCAGCCCCAGCATTTT. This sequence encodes CASRGEGQPQHF.